The T cell receptor (beta chain) described here comes from a study of cytomegalovirus exposure and HLA in healthy donors. Findings and limits, study-wide: The CMV antigen specificity of three CMV-associated chains was confirmed through in vitro analysis.

PCR amplification relied on 60 Vbeta primers (plus 13 Jbeta primers). Assay used: immunoSEQ multiplex PCR; TCRdb lists only in-frame clones, some missing. The table includes 65,000 or so clones, 62% detected once. V lost 0 bases, J lost 3 bases, and 0 bases stayed unmatched. The CDR3 sequence is 14 residues long. Germline-derived CDR1 and CDR2 are SGHNT and YYREEE (reference sequence). This clone was counted between two and nine times. As yet, its antigen is unknown. The sequencing sample was made of PBMCs. The clonotype was recovered from a man aged 25 to 40 in good health and CMV-seronegative. The chain uses TRBV5-4 and TRBJ1-3; TRBD1 agrees at 7 bases. The CDR3 sequence is CASSLDRGGNTIYF. Here the CDR3 DNA reads TGTGCCAGCAGCTTGGACAGGGGTGGAAACACCATATATTTT.